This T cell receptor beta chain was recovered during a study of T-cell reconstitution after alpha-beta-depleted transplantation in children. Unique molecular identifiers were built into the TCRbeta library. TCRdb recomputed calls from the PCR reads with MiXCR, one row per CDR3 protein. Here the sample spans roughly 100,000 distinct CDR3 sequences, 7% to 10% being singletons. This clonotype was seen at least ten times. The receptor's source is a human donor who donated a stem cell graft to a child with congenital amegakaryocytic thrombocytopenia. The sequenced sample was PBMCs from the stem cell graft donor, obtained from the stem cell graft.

The CDR3 DNA sequence: TGCAGCGCCCAACGGGGAAACACCATATATTTT. This gives the protein CSAQRGNTIYF. The V and J genes are TRBV20-1 and TRBJ1-3; no clear D. The germline gives CDR1 DFQATT, CDR2 SNEGSKA (reference sequence). The CDR3 runs 11 residues.